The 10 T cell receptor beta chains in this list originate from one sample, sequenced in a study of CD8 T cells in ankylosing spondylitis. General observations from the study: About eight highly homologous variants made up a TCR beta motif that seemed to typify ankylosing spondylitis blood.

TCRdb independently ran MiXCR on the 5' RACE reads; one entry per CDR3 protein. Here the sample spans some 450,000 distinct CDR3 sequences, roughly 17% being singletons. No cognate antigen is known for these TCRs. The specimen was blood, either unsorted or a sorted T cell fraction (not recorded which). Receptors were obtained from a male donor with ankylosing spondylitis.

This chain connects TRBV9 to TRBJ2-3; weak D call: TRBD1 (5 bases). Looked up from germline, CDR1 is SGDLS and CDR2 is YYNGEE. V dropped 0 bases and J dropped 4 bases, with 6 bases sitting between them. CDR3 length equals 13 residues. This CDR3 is CASSVAGPDTQYF. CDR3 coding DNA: TGTGCCAGCAGCGTAGCAGGGCCAGATACGCAGTATTTT.

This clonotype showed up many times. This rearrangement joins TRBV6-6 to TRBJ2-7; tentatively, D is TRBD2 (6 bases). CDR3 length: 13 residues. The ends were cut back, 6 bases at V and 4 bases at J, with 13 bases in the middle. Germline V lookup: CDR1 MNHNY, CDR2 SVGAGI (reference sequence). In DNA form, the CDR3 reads TGTGCCAGCAGCAGGAGCGGGCCGTACGAGCAGTACTTC. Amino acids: CASSRSGPYEQYF.

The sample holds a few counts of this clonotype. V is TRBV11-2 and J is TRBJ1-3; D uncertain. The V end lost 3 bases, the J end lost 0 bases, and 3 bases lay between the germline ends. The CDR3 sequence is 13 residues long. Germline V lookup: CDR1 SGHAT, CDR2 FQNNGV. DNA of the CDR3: TGTGCCAGCAGCTTCGTCTCTGGAAACACCATATATTTT. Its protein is CASSFVSGNTIYF. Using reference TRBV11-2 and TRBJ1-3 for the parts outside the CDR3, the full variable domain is EAGVAQSPRYKIIEKRQSVAFWCNPISGHATLYWYQQILGQGPKLLIQFQNNGVVDDSQLPKDRFSAERLKGVDSTLKIQPAKLEDSAVYLCASSFVSGNTIYFGEGSWLTVV.

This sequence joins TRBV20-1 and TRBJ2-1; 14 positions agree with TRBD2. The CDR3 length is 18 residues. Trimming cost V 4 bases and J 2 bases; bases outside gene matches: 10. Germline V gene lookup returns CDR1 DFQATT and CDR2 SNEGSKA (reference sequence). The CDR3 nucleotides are TGCAGTGCTACGCGACTAGCGGGGGGGGGCTTAACCTACAATGAGCAGTTCTTC. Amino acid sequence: CSATRLAGGGLTYNEQFF.

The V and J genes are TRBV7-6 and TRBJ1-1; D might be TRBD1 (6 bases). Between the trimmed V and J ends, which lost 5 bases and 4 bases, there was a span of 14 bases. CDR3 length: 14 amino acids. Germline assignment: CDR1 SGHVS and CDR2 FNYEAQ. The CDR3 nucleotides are TGTGCCAGCAGCCCACAGGGTGGACCCACTGAAGCTTTCTTT. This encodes CASSPQGGPTEAFF. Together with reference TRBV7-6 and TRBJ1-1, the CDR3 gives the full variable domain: GAGVSQSPRYKVTKRGQDVALRCDPISGHVSLYWYRQALGQGPEFLTYFNYEAQQDKSGLPNDRFSAERPEGSISTLTIQRTEQRDSAMYRCASSPQGGPTEAFFGQGTRLTVV.

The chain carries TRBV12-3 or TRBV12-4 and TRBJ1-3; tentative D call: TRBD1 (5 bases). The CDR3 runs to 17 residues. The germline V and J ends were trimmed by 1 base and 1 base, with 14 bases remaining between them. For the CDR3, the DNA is TGTGCCAGCAGTTTAGGTCCAGGGATGGTTTCTGGAAACACCATATATTTT. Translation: CASSLGPGMVSGNTIYF.

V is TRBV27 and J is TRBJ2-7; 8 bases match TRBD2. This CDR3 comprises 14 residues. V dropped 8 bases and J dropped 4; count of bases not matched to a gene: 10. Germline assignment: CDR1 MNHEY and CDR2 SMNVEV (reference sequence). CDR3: CASQRGRLSYEQYF. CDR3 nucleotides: TGTGCCAGCCAGCGGGGGCGCCTGTCATACGAGCAGTACTTC.

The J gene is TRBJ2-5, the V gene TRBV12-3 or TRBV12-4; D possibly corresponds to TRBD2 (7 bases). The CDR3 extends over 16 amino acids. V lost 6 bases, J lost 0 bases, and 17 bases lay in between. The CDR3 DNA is TGTGCCAGCAGCACCGCGGCGGGGGCCTACCAAGAGACCCAGTACTTC. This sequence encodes CASSTAAGAYQETQYF.

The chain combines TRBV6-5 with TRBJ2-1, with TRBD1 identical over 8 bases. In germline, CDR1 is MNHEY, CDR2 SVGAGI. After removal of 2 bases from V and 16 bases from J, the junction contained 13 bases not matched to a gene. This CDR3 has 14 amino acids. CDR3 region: CASSYITSGTGLFF. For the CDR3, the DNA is TGTGCCAGCAGTTACATAACCTCCGGGACAGGACTTTTCTTC.

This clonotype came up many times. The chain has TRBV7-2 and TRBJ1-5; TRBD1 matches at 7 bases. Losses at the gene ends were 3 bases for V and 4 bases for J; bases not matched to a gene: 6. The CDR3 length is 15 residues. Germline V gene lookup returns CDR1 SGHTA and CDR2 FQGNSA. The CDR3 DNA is TGTGCCAGCAGCTTCGAGGGGGCCGGAAATCAGCCCCAGCATTTT. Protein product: CASSFEGAGNQPQHF.